What follows are 18 T cell receptor beta chains derived from one specimen sequenced in a study of shared clonotypes between healthy human individuals (dated by TCRdb to the early 2020s). The library relied on the immunoSEQ multiplex PCR assay. The table was pulled from immuneACCESS by TCRdb, which kept in-frame rearrangements only. Such tables lose some clones; where checked, under half of the loss comes from unresolved V genes, and the rest has no known cause. This sample gives some 200,000 clones in total; 65% of them show up just once. The biggest ten clones account for 11% of the sample. Specimen: memory CD4+ T cells sorted from blood. The cell subset or site label, as the study defines it: CD45RA-negative fraction. All receptors come from a man aged 25-45 years in good health.

The rearrangement uses TRBV10-3 and TRBJ2-3, with 9 bases identical to TRBD1. V shed 7 bases, J shed 2 bases, and the junction held 4 bases outside the gene matches. Per the germline V gene, CDR1 is ENHRY and CDR2 is SYGVKD. The CDR3 is 14 amino acids. In DNA form, the CDR3 reads TGTGCCATCAACCGACAGGGGGTCACAGATACGCAGTATTTT. It codes for CAINRQGVTDTQYF.

As DNA, the CDR3 is TGCGCCAGCAGCTTGGAACTAGTTGGTACGCAGTATTTT. It translates to CASSLELVGTQYF. The V gene is TRBV5-1, the J gene TRBJ2-3, with a weak D call TRBD2 (5 bases). The CDR3 contains 13 residues. Germline V lookup: CDR1 SGHRS, CDR2 YFSETQ. The V and J ends lost 0 bases and 8 bases respectively, with 10 bases between them.

This clone was detected a few times. The chain couples TRBV2 to TRBJ1-4, with D maybe TRBD1 (5 bases). CDR1 is SNHLY and CDR2 is FYNNEI in the germline V gene. The CDR3 length is 15 residues. Trimming removed 10 bases at V and 0 bases at J, with 15 bases between. For the CDR3, the DNA is TGTGCCACTCGCGCCGAGACAGCAACTAATGAAAAACTGTTTTTT. Residues: CATRAETATNEKLFF. Full variable domain (remainder filled in from reference TRBV2 and TRBJ1-4): EPEVTQTPSHQVTQMGQEVILRCVPISNHLYFYWYRQILGQKVEFLVSFYNNEISEKSEIFDDQFSVERPDGSNFTLKIRSTKLEDSAMYFCATRAETATNEKLFFGSGTQLSVL.

This clone has more than one count but fewer than ten. V and J are TRBV5-1 and TRBJ2-2, with TRBD2 as a possible D gene (5 bases). The CDR3 runs to 16 residues. CDR1 is SGHRS and CDR2 is YFSETQ in the germline V gene. Between the trimmed V and J ends, which lost 4 bases and 1 base, there was a span of 14 bases. The CDR3 region is CASSPKSGGNTGELFF. As DNA, the CDR3 is TGCGCCAGCAGCCCCAAGTCTGGAGGGAACACCGGGGAGCTGTTTTTT. The full variable domain, rest sourced from reference TRBV5-1 and TRBJ2-2, is KAGVTQTPRYLIKTRGQQVTLSCSPISGHRSVSWYQQTPGQGLQFLFEYFSETQRNKGNFPGRFSGRQFSNSRSEMNVSTLELGDSALYLCASSPKSGGNTGELFFGEGSRLTVL.

The chain combines TRBV6-1 with TRBJ1-4; tentatively, D is TRBD1 (5 bases). The CDR3 runs to 17 residues. Between the trimmed V and J ends, which lost 2 bases and 8 bases, there was a span of 21 bases. The germline V gene encodes CDR1 MNHNS and CDR2 SASEGT. As DNA, the CDR3 is TGTGCCAGCAGTGAATCGGGGGGGAGGGGAGGAAGAGAAAAACTGTTTTTT. Translated, it gives CASSESGGRGGREKLFF.

The chain couples TRBV9 to TRBJ2-7; TRBD1 agrees at 9 bases. Losses at the gene ends were 4 bases for V and 0 bases for J; bases not matched to a gene: 11. The CDR3 covers 17 residues. The germline gives CDR1 SGDLS, CDR2 YYNGEE. The CDR3 loop reads CASSSGPSGQGSYEQYF. In DNA, the CDR3 is TGTGCCAGCAGCTCAGGGCCCTCGGGACAGGGCTCCTACGAGCAGTACTTC.

The V and J genes are TRBV18 and TRBJ1-5; D possibly corresponds to TRBD1 (6 bases). The CDR3 is made up of 13 amino acids. Germline V gene sequence: CDR1 KGHSH, CDR2 LQKENI. The V gene lost 8 bases and the J gene lost 11 bases, with 19 bases spanning the gap. The CDR3 loop reads CASGRGPYQAQHF. The CDR3 DNA sequence: TGTGCCAGCGGCAGGGGCCCATACCAAGCCCAGCATTTT.

This chain links TRBV30 with TRBJ2-7, with D tentatively TRBD1 (5 bases). Germline lookup yields CDR1 GTSNPN and CDR2 SVGIG (reference sequence). Trimming removed 7 bases from V and 4 bases from J, with 14 bases in between. The CDR3 is made up of 12 amino acids. In DNA form, the CDR3 reads TGTGCCTTTCGCAGGGTTGGTTACGAGCAGTACTTC. It codes for CAFRRVGYEQYF.

The CDR3 sequence is CASSIEGQGYNEQFF. In DNA form, the CDR3 reads TGTGCCAGTAGTATAGAGGGACAGGGGTACAATGAGCAGTTCTTC. The rearrangement joins TRBV19 to TRBJ2-1; 10 positions match TRBD1. The trim removed 0 bases at V and 4 bases at J, leaving 0 bases unmatched. This CDR3 region has 15 residues. Per germline, CDR1 LNHDA and CDR2 SQIVND (reference sequence).

This chain connects TRBV29-1 to TRBJ2-7; 9 nucleotides line up with TRBD1. CDR1 is SQVTM, CDR2 ANQGSEA, per germline. The CDR3 has 14 amino acids. With V trimmed by 0 bases and J by 4 bases, 4 bases remained unmatched. The CDR3 is CSVEEGQGAYEQYF. DNA of the CDR3: TGCAGCGTTGAAGAGGGACAGGGAGCTTACGAGCAGTACTTC.

The chain uses TRBV7-9 and TRBJ1-5; D is ambiguous. The CDR3 is 14 amino acids. In germline, CDR1 is SEHNR, CDR2 FQNEAQ (reference sequence). Trimming took 4 bases from V and 1 from J, leaving 8 bases between them. DNA of the CDR3: TGTGCCAGCAGCTCCTTAAGAAGCAATCAGCCCCAGCATTTT. Its translation is CASSSLRSNQPQHF.

This chain uses TRBV7-2 with TRBJ2-1; D might be TRBD1 or TRBD2, each matching 5 bases. V was pared by 5 bases and J by 9 bases, with 14 bases between. Germline V CDR1 and CDR2: SGHTA, FQGNSA. The CDR3 covers 13 residues. CDR3 sequence reads: CASSPRDGVEQFF. In nucleotides, the CDR3 is TGTGCCAGCAGCCCTAGGGACGGAGTTGAGCAGTTCTTC.

V is TRBV9 and J is TRBJ2-7; perhaps TRBD2 as D (5 bases). Germline assignment: CDR1 SGDLS and CDR2 YYNGEE. The CDR3 runs to 15 residues. V shed 0 bases and J shed 2 bases, with 12 bases lying between them. The CDR3 here is CASSVGAAETYEQYF. The CDR3 nucleotides read TGTGCCAGCAGCGTAGGGGCAGCGGAAACCTACGAGCAGTACTTC.

This sequence joins TRBV2 and TRBJ1-1; no clear D. The germline V gene has CDR1 SNHLY and CDR2 FYNNEI. Trimming stripped 4 bases from V and 0 bases from J, with 6 bases between. The CDR3 has 13 amino acids. The CDR3 spells CASSVFMNTEAFF. For the CDR3, the DNA is TGTGCCAGCAGTGTGTTTATGAACACTGAAGCTTTCTTT.

This clone was counted only a few times. This chain joins TRBV19 and TRBJ1-3, with TRBD1 as a possible D gene (6 bases). In germline, CDR1 is LNHDA, CDR2 SQIVND (reference sequence). This CDR3 spans 16 amino acids. The germline V and J ends were trimmed by 6 bases and 0 bases, with 15 bases remaining between them. Here the CDR3 reads CASRGARSSSGNTIYF. As DNA, the CDR3 is TGTGCCAGTAGGGGGGCCAGGTCGAGCTCTGGAAACACCATATATTTT.

The sample holds many counts of this clone. The rearrangement uses TRBV25-1 and TRBJ1-1; D might be TRBD1 (5 bases). Trimming took 6 bases from V and 4 from J, leaving 9 bases between them. The length of the CDR3 is 12 residues. Germline V gives CDR1 MGHDK, CDR2 SYGVNS. The CDR3 DNA reads TGTGCCAGCAGCAGGGTCCCCACTGAAGCTTTCTTT. This encodes CASSRVPTEAFF.

The chain employs TRBV15 and TRBJ2-7; the D is unclear. V gave up 4 bases and J gave up 5 bases, with 15 bases separating them. This CDR3 has 14 amino acids. Germline CDR1 reads LNHNV; CDR2 reads YYDKDF (reference sequence). The CDR3 region has the DNA TGTGCCACCAGCAAACGGACGGGTCGAAACGAGCAGTACTTC. Its translation is CATSKRTGRNEQYF.

This clone showed up just once. The chain joins TRBV6-1 to TRBJ2-3; 9 positions match TRBD2. V trimming: 8 bases; J trimming: 4 bases; junction bases outside the gene matches: 10. In germline, CDR1 is MNHNS, CDR2 SASEGT. The CDR3 totals 15 residues. CDR3 in amino acids: CASVVAGDFPDTQYF. The DNA of the CDR3 is TGTGCCAGCGTGGTAGCGGGAGATTTCCCAGATACGCAGTATTTT.